The T cell receptor (beta chain) under discussion was sequenced for a study of OX40 agonist ivuxolimab in advanced cancers. In the study overall: A mean age of approximately 64 years, range about 20 to 79, was recorded, and roughly 80% were male. Broader study findings: There were, on average, more expanded clones in CD8+ T cells than in CD4+.

The germline gives CDR1 SEHNR, CDR2 FQNEAQ (reference sequence). The CDR3 length is 16 residues. Trimming cost V 5 bases and J 7 bases; bases outside gene matches: 14. TCRdb's copy holds only in-frame clones and misses some; the assay was immunoSEQ multiplex PCR. Counted here are roughly 110,000 clones, approximately 90% occurring once; the ten biggest clones make up about 1.2%. A note on this clone: The antigen is not known.

The source material was CD4+ or CD8+ T cells sorted from blood, sampled in a trial of the OX40 agonist ivuxolimab. The sequence was obtained from an adult with an advanced solid tumor such as melanoma, head and neck, liver or kidney cancer. The chain has TRBV7-9 and TRBJ2-1, with 7 nucleotides matching TRBD2. The CDR3 DNA reads as TGTGCCAGCAGCAACGTAGGTCTAGCGGAAAAAAATGAGCAGTTCTTC. Protein: CASSNVGLAEKNEQFF.